The entry below describes one TCR beta chain. Antigen specificity is unknown. This entry belongs to a study of cytomegalovirus exposure and HLA in healthy donors. Germline values: CDR1 SGHTA, CDR2 FQGNSA. Trimming took 5 bases from V and 5 from J, leaving 21 bases between them. The CDR3 spans 16 residues. It was with 60 Vbeta and 13 Jbeta primers that the PCR ran. Only in-frame clones appear in the TCRdb table, and some are missing; sequencing was by immunoSEQ multiplex PCR. This table has about 160,000 clones, around 76% appearing once. Findings of the study overall: Clonal expansion, a later analysis showed, was greater in HLA-associated TCR beta chains than in equally common others. The study labeled more than 150 TCR beta chains cytomegalovirus-associated.

The sample was PBMCs. This receptor was identified in a middle-aged woman in good health and CMV-seronegative. This chain joins TRBV7-2 and TRBJ1-2; TRBD1 is a possible D gene (5 bases). The DNA of the CDR3 is TGTGCCAGCAGCCCCCGGAAGGGGTCGCACACATATGGCTACACCTTC. It encodes CASSPRKGSHTYGYTF.